This entry describes one TCR beta chain. Germline CDR1 and CDR2: SGHVS and FQNEAQ. The V gene end was trimmed by 0 bases and the J gene end by 3 bases; junction bases not matched to a gene: 7. The CDR3 has 17 amino acids. This entry is derived from a study of siplizumab effects on memory and regulatory T cells. Clones were read by immunoSEQ multiplex PCR, and TCRdb kept only the in-frame ones, dropping some. The sample lists some 100,000 clones, roughly nine tenths occurring once. V usage is TRBV7-8 and J usage is TRBJ2-1, with 8 bases lining up with TRBD2. The sample was Tregs sorted from blood. The receptor's source is a human donor in good health. As DNA, the CDR3 is TGTGCCAGCAGCTTAGCGATCGGGCGGGAGGACTACAATGAGCAGTTCTTC. As protein: CASSLAIGREDYNEQFF.